This T cell receptor (beta chain) is from a study of blood T cell repertoires in COVID-19. In the original workflow: It was from reference gene primer amplification that nucleated cell counts were estimated. The protocol was immunoSEQ multiplex PCR, while the TCRdb copy is restricted to in-frame clones and leaves out a portion. V and J calls and clone size come straight from that table; D and trimming were deduced from the DNA. The top ten hold about 4.1% of the sample, which has 150,000 or so clones, 87% seen once. The CDR3 has 13 residues. Trimming removed 6 bases from V and 4 bases from J, with 10 bases in between. The V gene's germline CDR1 is LGHNT and CDR2 FRNRAP.

The clonotype was recovered from a woman aged 40 to 55 who had been exposed to COVID-19. The specimen was PBMCs or T cells enriched from blood (not recorded which). The chain joins TRBV12-5 to TRBJ1-5; maybe TRBD1 (5 bases). CDR3 sequence reads: CASGRGANQPQHF. In nucleotides, the CDR3 is TGTGCTAGTGGCCGTGGGGCTAATCAGCCCCAGCATTTT.